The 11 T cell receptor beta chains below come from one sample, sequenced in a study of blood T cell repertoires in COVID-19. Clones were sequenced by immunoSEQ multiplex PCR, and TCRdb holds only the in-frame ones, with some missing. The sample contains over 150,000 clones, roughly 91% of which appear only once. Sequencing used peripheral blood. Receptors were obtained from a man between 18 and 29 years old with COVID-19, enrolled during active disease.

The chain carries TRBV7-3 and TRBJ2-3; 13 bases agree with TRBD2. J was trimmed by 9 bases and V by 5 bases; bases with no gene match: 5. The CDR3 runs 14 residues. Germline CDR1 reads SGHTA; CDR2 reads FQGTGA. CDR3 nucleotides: TGTGCCAGCAGCCTCGGGACTAGCGGGGCAACGCAGTATTTT. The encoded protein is CASSLGTSGATQYF.

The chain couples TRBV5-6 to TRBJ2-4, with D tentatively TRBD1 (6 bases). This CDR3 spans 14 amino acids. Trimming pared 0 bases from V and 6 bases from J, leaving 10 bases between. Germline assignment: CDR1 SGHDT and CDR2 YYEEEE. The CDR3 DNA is TGTGCCAGCAGCTTGGCGGCAGGGGTAAACATTCAGTACTTC. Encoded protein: CASSLAAGVNIQYF.

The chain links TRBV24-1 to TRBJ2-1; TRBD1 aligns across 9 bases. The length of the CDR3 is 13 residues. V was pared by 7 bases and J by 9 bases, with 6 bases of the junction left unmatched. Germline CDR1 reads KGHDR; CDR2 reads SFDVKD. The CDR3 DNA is TGTGCCACCAGACAGGGGGCATATAGTGAGCAGTTCTTC. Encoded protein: CATRQGAYSEQFF.

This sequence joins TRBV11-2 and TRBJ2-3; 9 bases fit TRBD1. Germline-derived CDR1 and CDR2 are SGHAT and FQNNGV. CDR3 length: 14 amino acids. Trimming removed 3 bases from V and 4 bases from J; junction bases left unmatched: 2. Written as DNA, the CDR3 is TGTGCCAGCAGCTTCGGACAGGGGTCAGATACGCAGTATTTT. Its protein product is CASSFGQGSDTQYF.

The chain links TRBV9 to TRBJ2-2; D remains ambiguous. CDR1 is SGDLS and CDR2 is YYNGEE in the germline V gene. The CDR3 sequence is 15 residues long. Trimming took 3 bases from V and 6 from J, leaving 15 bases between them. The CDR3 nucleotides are TGTGCCAGCAGCGCCCAGACTCAAGCTTCCGGGGAGCTGTTTTTT. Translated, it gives CASSAQTQASGELFF.

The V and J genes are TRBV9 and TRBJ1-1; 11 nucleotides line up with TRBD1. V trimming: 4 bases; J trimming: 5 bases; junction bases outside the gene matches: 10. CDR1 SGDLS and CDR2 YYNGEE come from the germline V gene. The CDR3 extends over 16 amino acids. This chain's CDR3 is CASSPSGTGGKTEAFF. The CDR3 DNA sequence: TGTGCCAGCAGCCCATCTGGGACAGGGGGAAAAACTGAAGCTTTCTTT.

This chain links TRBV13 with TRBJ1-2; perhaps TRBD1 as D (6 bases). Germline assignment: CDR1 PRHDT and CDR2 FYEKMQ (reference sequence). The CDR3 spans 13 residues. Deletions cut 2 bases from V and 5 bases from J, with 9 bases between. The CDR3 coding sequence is TGTGCCAGCAGCTTACAGGGGTCATATGGCTACACCTTC. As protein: CASSLQGSYGYTF.

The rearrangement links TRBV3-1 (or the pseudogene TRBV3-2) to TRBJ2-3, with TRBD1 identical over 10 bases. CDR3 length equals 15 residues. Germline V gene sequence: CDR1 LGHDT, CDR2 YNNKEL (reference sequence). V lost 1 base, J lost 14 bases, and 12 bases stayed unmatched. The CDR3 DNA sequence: TGTGCCAGCAGCCAAGCCCTTCCGAGGACAGGGGGTGTGTATTTT. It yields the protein CASSQALPRTGGVYF.

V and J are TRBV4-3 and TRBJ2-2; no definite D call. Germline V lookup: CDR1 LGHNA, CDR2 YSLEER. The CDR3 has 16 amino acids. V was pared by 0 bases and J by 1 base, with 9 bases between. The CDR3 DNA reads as TGCGCCAGCAGCCAAGATGGAGTCAGGAACACCGGGGAGCTGTTTTTT. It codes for CASSQDGVRNTGELFF.

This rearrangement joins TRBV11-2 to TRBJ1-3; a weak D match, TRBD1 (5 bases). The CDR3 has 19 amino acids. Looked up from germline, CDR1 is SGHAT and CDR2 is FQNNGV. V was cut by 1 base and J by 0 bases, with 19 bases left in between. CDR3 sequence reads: CASSLVIWDGSNSGNTIYF. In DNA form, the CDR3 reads TGTGCCAGCAGCTTAGTAATCTGGGACGGGAGCAACTCTGGAAACACCATATATTTT.

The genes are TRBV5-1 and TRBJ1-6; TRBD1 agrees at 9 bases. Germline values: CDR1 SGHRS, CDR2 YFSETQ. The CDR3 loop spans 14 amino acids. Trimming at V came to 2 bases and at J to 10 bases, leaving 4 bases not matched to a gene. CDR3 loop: CASSFRQGESPLHF. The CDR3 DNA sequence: TGCGCCAGCAGCTTTCGACAGGGGGAATCACCCCTCCACTTT. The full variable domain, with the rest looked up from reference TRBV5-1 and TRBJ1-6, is KAGVTQTPRYLIKTRGQQVTLSCSPISGHRSVSWYQQTPGQGLQFLFEYFSETQRNKGNFPGRFSGRQFSNSRSEMNVSTLELGDSALYLCASSFRQGESPLHFGNGTRLTVT.